The 27 T cell receptor beta chains presented below share a single source sample, sequenced in a study of blood T cell repertoires in COVID-19. The table came from immunoSEQ multiplex PCR; TCRdb's copy has only in-frame clones and leaves some out. This table holds roughly 70,000 clones, about 86% found once. Sequenced sample: peripheral blood. The receptors were gathered from an elderly man with COVID-19, enrolled during active disease.

The chain recombines TRBV6-5 with TRBJ1-2; tentative D call: TRBD1 (5 bases). Between the trimmed V and J ends, which lost 6 bases and 4 bases, there was a span of 15 bases. CDR3 size: 14 residues. CDR1 MNHEY and CDR2 SVGAGI come from the germline V gene. The CDR3 DNA reads TGTGCCAGCAGCCACGAGGCCGGGGGCTATGGCTACACCTTC. Protein: CASSHEAGGYGYTF.

The chain links TRBV5-4 to TRBJ2-2; tentative D call: TRBD1 (5 bases). Trimming left V 1 base short and J 0 bases short, with 7 bases between. The CDR3 is 15 amino acids. In germline, CDR1 is SGHNT, CDR2 YYREEE (reference sequence). The CDR3 nucleotides are TGTGCCAGCAGCTTGTCAGGGACGAACACCGGGGAGCTGTTTTTT. This codes for CASSLSGTNTGELFF.

The chain is built from TRBV5-4 and TRBJ2-1, with 11 bases that match TRBD2. CDR1 is SGHNT and CDR2 is YYREEE in the germline V gene (reference sequence). The CDR3 is 17 residues long. With 5 bases clipped from V and 1 base from J, the junction kept 8 bases outside the gene matches. The CDR3 sequence: CASRQDTSGGSYNEQFF. The CDR3 DNA sequence: TGTGCCAGCAGACAAGATACTAGCGGGGGTTCCTACAATGAGCAGTTCTTC.

This clone was detected only a few times. The V and J genes are TRBV3-1 (or the pseudogene TRBV3-2) and TRBJ2-2; TRBD1 might be the D (6 bases). CDR3 size: 14 residues. Germline V gives CDR1 LGHDT, CDR2 YNNKEL (reference sequence). V was pared by 3 bases and J by 1 base, with 6 bases between. The CDR3 region is CASSQGQNTGELFF. CDR3 nucleotides: TGTGCCAGCAGCCAGGGACAGAACACCGGGGAGCTGTTTTTT.

Only one count was recorded for this clone. The chain is built from TRBV7-2 and TRBJ2-3, with TRBD2 matching 8 bases. Unmatched junction bases numbered 5, after V lost 6 bases and J lost 6 bases. The CDR3 length is 13 residues. CDR1 SGHTA and CDR2 FQGNSA come from the germline V gene. The CDR3 protein is CASSREGRDTQYF. In nucleotides, the CDR3 is TGTGCCAGCAGTCGGGAGGGCCGGGATACGCAGTATTTT.

The CDR3 region is CSVRRIVAGAYNEQFF. The CDR3, as DNA: TGCAGCGTTCGCCGGATAGTAGCGGGGGCTTACAATGAGCAGTTCTTC. The chain combines TRBV29-1 with TRBJ2-1, with TRBD2 identical over 9 bases. Trimming cost V 5 bases and J 4 bases; bases outside gene matches: 12. Germline-derived CDR1 and CDR2 are SQVTM and ANQGSEA. The CDR3 consists of 16 residues.

The rearrangement links TRBV27 to TRBJ2-2; D not certain. The germline V gene has CDR1 MNHEY and CDR2 SMNVEV (reference sequence). The CDR3 is made up of 14 amino acids. V was cut by 2 bases and J by 6 bases, with 10 bases left in between. The CDR3 nucleotides read TGTGCCAGCAGTTTAGGGTCGGCGGCCGGGGAGCTGTTTTTT. It translates to CASSLGSAAGELFF.

The chain joins TRBV4-3 to TRBJ1-2; 7 bases agree with TRBD1. Per the germline V gene, CDR1 is LGHNA and CDR2 is YSLEER. CDR3 size: 14 residues. Germline trimming cut 0 bases from V and 6 bases from J; bases unmatched to any gene: 4. CDR3 loop: CASSQDGRGDGYTF. The CDR3 DNA reads as TGCGCCAGCAGCCAAGATGGCAGGGGGGATGGCTACACCTTC.

V and J are TRBV21-1 and TRBJ1-3; the table names TRBD1, a call not compared with the DNA. TRBV21-1 has pseudogene status. The CDR3 covers 13 residues. The CDR3 region is CASTPVGVNTIYF. DNA of the CDR3: TGTGCCAGCACTCCAGTAGGGGTAAACACCATATATTTT.

The chain combines TRBV7-8 with TRBJ1-4; TRBD1 matches 9 bases. This CDR3 is built from 17 residues. J was trimmed by 6 bases and V by 2 bases; bases with no gene match: 10. CDR1 and CDR2 (germline): SGHVS, FQNEAQ. CDR3: CASSLPDYRGQDEKLFF. In DNA, the CDR3 is TGTGCCAGCAGCTTACCGGATTACAGGGGGCAGGATGAAAAACTGTTTTTT. The full variable domain, rest sourced from reference TRBV7-8 and TRBJ1-4, is GAGVSQSPRYKVAKRGQDVALRCDPISGHVSLFWYQQALGQGPEFLTYFQNEAQLDKSGLPSDRFFAERPEGSVSTLKIQRTQQEDSAVYLCASSLPDYRGQDEKLFFGSGTQLSVL.

The V call is TRBV6-5, the J call TRBJ2-6; tentative D call: TRBD2 (6 bases). The length of the CDR3 is 16 residues. Trimming shortened V by 2 bases and J by 4 bases, and 12 bases separated the two germline ends. Germline V gene sequence: CDR1 MNHEY, CDR2 SVGAGI. DNA for the CDR3: TGTGCCAGCAGTTACCCACCGGGGGACGGGGCCAACGTCCTGACTTTC. It translates to CASSYPPGDGANVLTF.

The chain joins TRBV5-1 to TRBJ2-5, with 9 nucleotides matching TRBD1. CDR3 size: 16 residues. CDR1 SGHRS and CDR2 YFSETQ come from the germline V gene. The junction had 5 bases not matched to a gene; V was cut back by 0 bases and J by 2 bases. The CDR3 DNA is TGCGCCAGCAGCTTGGGCCCCGGGACAGGGCAAGAGACCCAGTACTTC. Encoded protein: CASSLGPGTGQETQYF.

V usage is TRBV5-6 and J usage is TRBJ1-2, with TRBD1 as a possible D gene (5 bases). CDR3 size: 13 residues. Germline CDR1 is SGHDT and CDR2 is YYEEEE. V lost 4 bases to trimming and J lost 3 bases, with 10 bases between them. CDR3 nucleotides: TGTGCCAGCAGCCAGGAGGGGCACTATGGCTACACCTTC. Its translation is CASSQEGHYGYTF.

The genes are TRBV14 and TRBJ1-2; no clear D gene. This CDR3 region has 14 residues. V was shortened by 0 bases and J by 4 bases, with 9 bases between the two germline ends. Germline CDR1 and CDR2: SGHDN and FVKESK. The chain's CDR3 is CASSQDGRSYGYTF. In DNA form, the CDR3 reads TGTGCCAGCAGCCAAGATGGGCGAAGCTATGGCTACACCTTC. The entire variable domain, with the rest obtained from reference TRBV14 and TRBJ1-2, is as follows: EAGVTQFPSHSVIEKGQTVTLRCDPISGHDNLYWYRRVMGKEIKFLLHFVKESKQDESGMPNNRFLAERTGGTYSTLKVQPAELEDSGVYFCASSQDGRSYGYTFGSGTRLTVV.

V and J are TRBV27 and TRBJ2-2; 7 positions agree with TRBD1. The CDR3 is 15 amino acids. V was pared by 10 bases and J by 6 bases, with 14 bases of the junction left unmatched. The V gene's germline CDR1 is MNHEY and CDR2 SMNVEV (reference sequence). CDR3 nucleotide sequence: TGTGCCACCCAACCCGGGACAGATATCTCCGGGGAGCTGTTTTTT. This codes for CATQPGTDISGELFF.

V and J are TRBV19 and TRBJ2-7, with a possible D match to TRBD1 (6 bases). V gave up 3 bases and J gave up 0 bases, with 12 bases separating them. The CDR3 spans 15 residues. Germline assignment: CDR1 LNHDA and CDR2 SQIVND (reference sequence). CDR3 loop: CASSIQGLTSYEQYF. CDR3 bases: TGTGCCAGTAGTATTCAGGGGCTTACCTCCTACGAGCAGTACTTC.

This rearrangement joins TRBV5-1 to TRBJ1-4; 9 bases align to TRBD1. The trim removed 0 bases at V and 7 bases at J, leaving 1 base unmatched. In germline, CDR1 is SGHRS, CDR2 YFSETQ. The CDR3 runs 14 residues. The DNA of the CDR3 is TGCGCCAGCAGCTTGGAACAGGGGGCTGAAAAACTGTTTTTT. Residues: CASSLEQGAEKLFF.

The chain employs TRBV7-2 and TRBJ1-4; D is uncertain. CDR1 and CDR2 from the germline V gene are SGHTA and FQGNSA. The ends were cut back, 5 bases at V and 7 bases at J, with 14 bases in the middle. CDR3 size: 14 residues. The CDR3 nucleotides are TGTGCCAGCAGCGCTGGAAGCGGGCTTGAAAAACTGTTTTTT. Amino acid sequence: CASSAGSGLEKLFF.

V usage is TRBV12-3 or TRBV12-4 and J usage is TRBJ1-5; D ambiguous. The CDR3 loop spans 13 amino acids. Trimming pared 6 bases from V and 2 bases from J, leaving 8 bases between. For the CDR3, the DNA is TGTGCCAGCAGGCGGGGTGGCAATCAGCCCCAGCATTTT. Encoded protein: CASRRGGNQPQHF.

The chain links TRBV6-2 or TRBV6-3 to TRBJ2-3; TRBD1 might be the D (6 bases). This CDR3 spans 15 amino acids. V was clipped by 6 bases and J by 1 base, with 14 bases between them. CDR1 MNHEY and CDR2 SVGEGT come from the germline V gene. CDR3 nucleotide sequence: TGTGCCAGCAGCCGAACTAACAGGGGCACAGATACGCAGTATTTT. Translation: CASSRTNRGTDTQYF.

The chain links TRBV6-5 to TRBJ1-1; 7 positions agree with TRBD1. The length of the CDR3 is 14 residues. After removal of 7 bases from V and 3 bases from J, the junction contained 8 bases not matched to a gene. Per germline, CDR1 MNHEY and CDR2 SVGAGI. The CDR3 region has the DNA TGTGCCAGCATCCTTGACAGGGTCGACACTGAAGCTTTCTTT. Translating it yields CASILDRVDTEAFF.

This rearrangement joins TRBV7-2 to TRBJ2-3; a possible D gene is TRBD2 (6 bases). Germline assignment: CDR1 SGHTA and CDR2 FQGNSA. The V and J ends lost 5 bases and 2 bases respectively, with 26 bases between them. The CDR3 totals 19 residues. The CDR3 region is CASSRRPGREDRATDTQYF. DNA of the CDR3: TGTGCCAGCAGCCGCCGCCCGGGCAGGGAGGATAGGGCCACAGATACGCAGTATTTT.

This clone was counted between two and nine times. V is TRBV19 and J is TRBJ2-7; D is unclear. The CDR3 runs 12 residues. Trimming took off 5 bases at V and 1 base at J, with 6 bases between the two ends. Germline V gene sequence: CDR1 LNHDA, CDR2 SQIVND (reference sequence). CDR3 nucleotide sequence: TGTGCCAGTAGTTTCAATTCCTACGAGCAGTACTTC. This codes for CASSFNSYEQYF.

This sequence joins TRBV3-1 (or the pseudogene TRBV3-2) and TRBJ1-3, with 9 nucleotides matching TRBD1. The CDR3 covers 16 residues. J lost 4 bases, V lost 4 bases, and 8 bases had no gene match. Per germline, CDR1 LGHDT and CDR2 YNNKEL (reference sequence). This CDR3 is CASSPMTGGYGNTIYF. The CDR3 bases are TGTGCCAGCAGCCCAATGACAGGGGGATACGGAAACACCATATATTTT.

The chain joins TRBV19 to TRBJ1-5, with a weak D call TRBD1 (5 bases). This CDR3 is built from 15 residues. Germline values: CDR1 LNHDA, CDR2 SQIVND (reference sequence). V shed 5 bases and J shed 3 bases, with 14 bases lying between them. CDR3 bases: TGTGCCAGTAGTTGGGGGGTCGCGAACAATCAGCCCCAGCATTTT. It specifies CASSWGVANNQPQHF.

This clone was found once. This sequence joins TRBV20-1 and TRBJ2-7, with a tentative D call TRBD2 (5 bases). Germline V CDR1 and CDR2: DFQATT, SNEGSKA (reference sequence). V lost 3 bases and J 1 base, leaving 13 bases between the germline ends. This CDR3 comprises 14 residues. CDR3 amino acids: CSASNRAESYEQYF. DNA of the CDR3: TGCAGTGCTAGTAATCGAGCGGAATCCTACGAGCAGTACTTC.

This sequence joins TRBV11-1 and TRBJ2-7, with TRBD1 matching 9 bases. After removal of 5 bases from V and 6 bases from J, the junction contained 11 bases not matched to a gene. Germline CDR1 is SGHAT and CDR2 is FQDESV (reference sequence). CDR3 length equals 15 residues. The CDR3 region has the DNA TGTGCCAGCAGCCTCCCGAGGGGACAGGGTGCCGAGCAGTACTTC. Translation gives CASSLPRGQGAEQYF.